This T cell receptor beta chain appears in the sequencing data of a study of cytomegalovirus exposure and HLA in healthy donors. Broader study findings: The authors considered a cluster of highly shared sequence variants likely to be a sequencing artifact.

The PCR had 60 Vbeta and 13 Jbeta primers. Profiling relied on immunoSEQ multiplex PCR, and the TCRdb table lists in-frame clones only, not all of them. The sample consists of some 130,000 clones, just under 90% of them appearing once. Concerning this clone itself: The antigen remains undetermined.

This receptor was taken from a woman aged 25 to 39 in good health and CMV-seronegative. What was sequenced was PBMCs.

CDR3 residues: CAWRSPGVRYEQFF. The CDR3 nucleotides read TGTGCCTGGAGAAGCCCAGGGGTCCGTTATGAGCAGTTCTTC. The chain is built from TRBV30 and TRBJ2-1; the D gene is possibly TRBD1 (6 bases). The CDR3 has 14 amino acids. V was trimmed by 3 bases and J by 8 bases, leaving 17 bases between them. Looked up from germline, CDR1 is GTSNPN and CDR2 is SVGIG (reference sequence).